This T cell receptor (beta chain) was found in a study of T cell repertoires in cytomegalovirus infection. Study-wide context: It can be stated that public TCR beta signatures indicated CMV infection as well as a matching HLA type. Study-wide points: In two of eight donors, the top clonotype was HLA-C-restricted CMV-specific.

The table lists this clonotype with many counts. The antigen remains unidentified. This CDR3 contains 14 residues. The germline V and J ends were trimmed by 0 bases and 7 bases, with 13 bases remaining between them. Germline values: CDR1 MNHEY, CDR2 SVGEGT. TCRdb reprocessed the reads via MiXCR and lists one record per CDR3 protein. Among about 130,000 distinct CDR3 sequences listed, approximately 30% were seen once. Sample: CD8+ T cells from cultured PBMCs, taken from culture after CMV antigen stimulation. The TCR comes from a human donor in good health (CMV status not recorded). Some clones in this sample may be carry-over from other donors' samples. The J gene is TRBJ2-7, the V gene TRBV6-2 or TRBV6-3; D not certain. DNA for the CDR3: TGTGCCAGCAGTTACTCAATGGAGCAGAGGGAGCAGTACTTC. Translation: CASSYSMEQREQYF.